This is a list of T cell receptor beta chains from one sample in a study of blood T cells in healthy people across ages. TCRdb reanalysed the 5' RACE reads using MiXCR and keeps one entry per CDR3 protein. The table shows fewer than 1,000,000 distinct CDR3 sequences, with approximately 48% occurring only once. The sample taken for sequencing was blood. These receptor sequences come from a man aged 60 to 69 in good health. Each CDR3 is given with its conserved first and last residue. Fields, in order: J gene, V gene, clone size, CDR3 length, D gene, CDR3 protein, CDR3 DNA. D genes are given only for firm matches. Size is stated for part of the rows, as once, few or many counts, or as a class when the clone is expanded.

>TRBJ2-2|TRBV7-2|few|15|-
CASSPTVAFTGELFF
TGTGCCAGCAGCCCCACCGTCGCGTTTACCGGGGAGCTGTTTTTT
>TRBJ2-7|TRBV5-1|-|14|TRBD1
CASSRDRGPYEQYF
TGCGCCAGCAGTCGGGACAGGGGGCCCTACGAGCAGTACTTC
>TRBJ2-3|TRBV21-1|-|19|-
CASSKGDSLWEELTDTQYF
TGTGCCAGCAGCAAAGGCGACAGCCTTTGGGAGGAACTCACAGATACGCAGTATTTT
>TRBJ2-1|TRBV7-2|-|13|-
CATQPYQYNEQFF
TGTGCCACCCAACCTTATCAGTACAATGAGCAGTTCTTC
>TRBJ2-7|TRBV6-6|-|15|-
CASRTTGVSSYEQYF
TGTGCCAGCAGAACAACGGGGGTGTCATCCTACGAGCAGTACTTC
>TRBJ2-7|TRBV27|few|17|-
CASSPRSARAISGEQYF
TGTGCCAGCAGCCCGAGGTCGGCCAGGGCTATAAGCGGCGAGCAGTACTTC
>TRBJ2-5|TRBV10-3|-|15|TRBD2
CAISPAGGLAETQYF
TGTGCCATCAGTCCAGCGGGAGGGCTCGCAGAGACCCAGTACTTC
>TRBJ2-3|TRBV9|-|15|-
CASSVESGSTDTQYF
TGTGCCAGCAGCGTAGAATCGGGATCCACAGATACGCAGTATTTT
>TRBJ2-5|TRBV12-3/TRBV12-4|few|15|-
CASTPVGGRQETQYF
TGTGCCAGCACCCCAGTGGGGGGCCGGCAAGAGACCCAGTACTTC
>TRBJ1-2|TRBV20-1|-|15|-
CSVPSAAGTNYGYTF
TGCAGTGTTCCCTCCGCGGCAGGGACTAACTATGGCTACACCTTC
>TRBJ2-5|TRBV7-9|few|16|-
CASNSIPGHSSETQYF
TGTGCCAGCAACTCTATCCCGGGACACTCCTCGGAGACCCAGTACTTC
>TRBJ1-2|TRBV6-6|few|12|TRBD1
CASSRDRCGYTF
TGTGCCAGCAGCAGGGACAGGTGCGGCTACACCTTC
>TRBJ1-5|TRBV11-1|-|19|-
CASSFVFGRVGYSNQPQHF
TGTGCCAGCAGCTTTGTATTCGGAAGGGTAGGATATAGCAATCAGCCCCAGCATTTT
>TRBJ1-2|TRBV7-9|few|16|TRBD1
CASSTIQTGASYGYTF
TGTGCCAGCAGCACAATCCAGACAGGGGCTTCCTATGGCTACACCTTC
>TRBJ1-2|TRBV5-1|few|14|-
CASSSDGQGRGYTF
TGCGCCAGCAGCTCGGACGGCCAGGGTCGGGGCTACACCTTC
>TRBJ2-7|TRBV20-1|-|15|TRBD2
CSASPLAGAYNEQYF
TGCAGTGCTAGCCCACTAGCGGGGGCCTACAATGAGCAGTACTTC
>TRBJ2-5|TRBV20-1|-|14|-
CSARDGGAGETQYF
TGCAGTGCTAGAGATGGGGGGGCTGGGGAGACCCAGTACTTC
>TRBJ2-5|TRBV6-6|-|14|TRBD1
CASNKQGASETQYF
TGTGCCAGCAATAAACAGGGGGCTTCTGAGACCCAGTACTTC
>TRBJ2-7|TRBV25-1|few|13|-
CASRSYREYEQYF
TGTGCCAGCCGATCGTACAGGGAGTACGAGCAGTACTTC
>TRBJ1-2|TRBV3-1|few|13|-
CASSEATAKGYTF
TGTGCCAGCAGCGAAGCCACCGCTAAAGGCTACACCTTC
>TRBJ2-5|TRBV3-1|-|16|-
CASNASASYSAYGQYF
TGTGCCAGCAACGCAAGCGCCAGTTATTCGGCCTACGGGCAGTACTTC
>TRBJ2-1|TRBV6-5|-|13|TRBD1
CASSQQGLNEQFF
TGTGCCAGCAGTCAACAGGGGTTAAATGAGCAGTTCTTC
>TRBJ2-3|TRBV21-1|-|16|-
CASSTTRQGAPDTQYF
TGTGCCAGCAGCACAACACGACAGGGGGCACCAGATACGCAGTATTTT
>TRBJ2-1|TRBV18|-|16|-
CASSPVQVSTGDEQFF
TGTGCCAGCTCACCCGTACAGGTATCAACGGGCGATGAGCAGTTCTTC
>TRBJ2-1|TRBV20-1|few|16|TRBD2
CSAMKLAGVLYNEQFF
TGCAGTGCTATGAAACTAGCGGGGGTTCTCTACAATGAGCAGTTCTTC
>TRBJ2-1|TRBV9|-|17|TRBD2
CASSGMTSGGYYNEQFF
TGTGCCAGCAGCGGAATGACTAGCGGGGGATATTACAATGAGCAGTTCTTC
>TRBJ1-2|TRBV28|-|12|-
CATSSALYGYTF
TGTGCCACCTCTTCTGCCCTCTATGGCTACACCTTC
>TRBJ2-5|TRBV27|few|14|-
CASSSGSGEETQYF
TGTGCCAGCAGCTCGGGGTCGGGGGAAGAGACCCAGTACTTC
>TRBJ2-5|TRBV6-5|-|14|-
CASSLQAERETQYF
TGTGCCAGCAGTCTACAAGCGGAAAGGGAGACCCAGTACTTC